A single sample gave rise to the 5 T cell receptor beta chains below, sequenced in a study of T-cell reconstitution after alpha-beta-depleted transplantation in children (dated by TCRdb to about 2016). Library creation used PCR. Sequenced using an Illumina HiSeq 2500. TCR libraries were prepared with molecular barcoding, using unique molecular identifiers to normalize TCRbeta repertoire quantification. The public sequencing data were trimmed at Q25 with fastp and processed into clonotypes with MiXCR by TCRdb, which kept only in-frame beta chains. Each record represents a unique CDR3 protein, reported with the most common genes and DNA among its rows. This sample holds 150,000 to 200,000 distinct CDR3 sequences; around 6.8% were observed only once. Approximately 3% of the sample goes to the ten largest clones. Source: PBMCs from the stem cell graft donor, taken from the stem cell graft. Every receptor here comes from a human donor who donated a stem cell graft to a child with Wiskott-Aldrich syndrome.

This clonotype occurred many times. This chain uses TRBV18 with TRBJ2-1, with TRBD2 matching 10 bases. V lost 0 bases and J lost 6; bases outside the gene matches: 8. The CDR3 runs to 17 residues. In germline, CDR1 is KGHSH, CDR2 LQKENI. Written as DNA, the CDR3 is TGTGCCAGCTCACCACCGTCAGCGGGAGGGTTAGGCAATGAGCAGTTCTTC. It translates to CASSPPSAGGLGNEQFF.

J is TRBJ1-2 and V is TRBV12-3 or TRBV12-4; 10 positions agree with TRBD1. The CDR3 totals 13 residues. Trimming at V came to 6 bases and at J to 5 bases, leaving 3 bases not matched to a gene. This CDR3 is CASRAGQGYGYTF. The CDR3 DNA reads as TGTGCCAGCAGGGCGGGACAGGGGTATGGCTACACCTTC.

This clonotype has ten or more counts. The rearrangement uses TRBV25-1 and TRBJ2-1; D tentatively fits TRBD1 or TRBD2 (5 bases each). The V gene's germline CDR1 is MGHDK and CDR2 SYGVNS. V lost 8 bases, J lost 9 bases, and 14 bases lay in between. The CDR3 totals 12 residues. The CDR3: CASGPGTGEQFF. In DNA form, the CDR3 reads TGTGCCAGCGGCCCAGGGACCGGTGAGCAGTTCTTC.

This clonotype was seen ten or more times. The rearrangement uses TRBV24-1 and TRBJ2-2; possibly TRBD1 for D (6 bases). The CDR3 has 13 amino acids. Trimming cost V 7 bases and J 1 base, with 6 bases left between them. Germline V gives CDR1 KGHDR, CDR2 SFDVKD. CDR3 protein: CATRQGNTGELFF. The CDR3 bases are TGTGCCACCAGACAGGGGAACACCGGGGAGCTGTTTTTT.

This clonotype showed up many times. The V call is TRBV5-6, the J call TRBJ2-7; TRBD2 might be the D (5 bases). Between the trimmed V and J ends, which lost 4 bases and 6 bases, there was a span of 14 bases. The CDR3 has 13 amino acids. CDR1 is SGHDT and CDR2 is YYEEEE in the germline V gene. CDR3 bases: TGTGCCAGCAGCCCTCGGGGTTCAAGCGAGCAGTACTTC. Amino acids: CASSPRGSSEQYF.